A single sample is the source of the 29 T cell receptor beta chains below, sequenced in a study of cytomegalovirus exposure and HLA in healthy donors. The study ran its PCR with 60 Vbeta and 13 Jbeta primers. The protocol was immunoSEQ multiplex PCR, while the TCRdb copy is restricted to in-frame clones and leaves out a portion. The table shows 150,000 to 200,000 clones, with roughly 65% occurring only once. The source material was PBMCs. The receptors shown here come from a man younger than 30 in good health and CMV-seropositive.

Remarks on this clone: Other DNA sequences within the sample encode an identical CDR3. The CDR3, as DNA: TGTGCCAGCAGCCCTCTCGCGAACAGGGGGGTCGCTAACTATGGCTACACCTTC. Its translation: CASSPLANRGVANYGYTF. The rearrangement links TRBV27 to TRBJ1-2; TRBD1 matches 8 bases. V lost 6 bases and J lost 0; bases outside the gene matches: 15. The germline gives CDR1 MNHEY, CDR2 SMNVEV (reference sequence). The CDR3 is 18 residues long.

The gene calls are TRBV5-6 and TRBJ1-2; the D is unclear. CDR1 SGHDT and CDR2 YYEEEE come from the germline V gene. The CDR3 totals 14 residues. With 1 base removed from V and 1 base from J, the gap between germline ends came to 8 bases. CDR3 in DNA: TGTGCCAGCAGCTTGATTGAGGTTAACTATGGCTACACCTTC. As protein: CASSLIEVNYGYTF.

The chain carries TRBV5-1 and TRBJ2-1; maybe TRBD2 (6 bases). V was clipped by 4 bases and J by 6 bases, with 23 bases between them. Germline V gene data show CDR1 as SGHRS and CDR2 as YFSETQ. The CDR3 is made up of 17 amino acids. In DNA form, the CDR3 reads TGCGCCAGCAGCCAGTGGGGTATGGGGGAGGTTATCAATGAGCAGTTCTTC. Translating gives CASSQWGMGEVINEQFF.

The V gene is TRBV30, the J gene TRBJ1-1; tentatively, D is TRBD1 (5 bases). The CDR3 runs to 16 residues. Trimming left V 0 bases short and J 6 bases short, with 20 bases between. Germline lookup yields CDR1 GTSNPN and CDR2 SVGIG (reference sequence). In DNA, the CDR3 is TGTGCCTGGAGTGTACCAATCGGCAGGGATCTCCCTGAAGCTTTCTTT. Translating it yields CAWSVPIGRDLPEAFF.

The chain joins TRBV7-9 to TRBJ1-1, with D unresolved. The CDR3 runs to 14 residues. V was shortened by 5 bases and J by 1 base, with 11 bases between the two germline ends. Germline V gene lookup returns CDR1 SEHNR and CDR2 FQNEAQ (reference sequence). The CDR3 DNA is TGTGCCAGCAGCCCGGATGGGCGGAACACTGAAGCTTTCTTT. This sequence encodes CASSPDGRNTEAFF. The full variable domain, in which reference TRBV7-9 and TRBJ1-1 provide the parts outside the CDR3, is DTGVSQNPRHKITKRGQNVTFRCDPISEHNRLYWYRQTLGQGPEFLTYFQNEAQLEKSRLLSDRFSAERPKGSFSTLEIQRTEQGDSAMYLCASSPDGRNTEAFFGQGTRLTVV.

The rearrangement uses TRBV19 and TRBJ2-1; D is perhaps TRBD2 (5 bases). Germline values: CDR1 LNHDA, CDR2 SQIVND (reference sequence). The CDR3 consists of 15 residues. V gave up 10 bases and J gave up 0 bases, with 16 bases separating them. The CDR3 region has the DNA TGTGCCACTACACGGGGAGTTAGCTCCTACAATGAGCAGTTCTTC. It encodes CATTRGVSSYNEQFF.

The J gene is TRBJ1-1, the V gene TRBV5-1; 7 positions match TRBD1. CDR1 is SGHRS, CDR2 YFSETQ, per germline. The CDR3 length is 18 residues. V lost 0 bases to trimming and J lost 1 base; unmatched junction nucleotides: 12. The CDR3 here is CASSLEGVTGSGNTEAFF. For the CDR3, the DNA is TGCGCCAGCAGCTTGGAGGGTGTGACAGGGAGTGGGAACACTGAAGCTTTCTTT.

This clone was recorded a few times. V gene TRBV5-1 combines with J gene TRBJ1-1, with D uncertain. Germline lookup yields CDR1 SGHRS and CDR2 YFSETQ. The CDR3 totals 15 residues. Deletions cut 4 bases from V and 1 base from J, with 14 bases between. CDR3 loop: CASSPGGFTNTEAFF. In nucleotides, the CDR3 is TGCGCCAGCAGCCCGGGAGGCTTCACGAACACTGAAGCTTTCTTT.

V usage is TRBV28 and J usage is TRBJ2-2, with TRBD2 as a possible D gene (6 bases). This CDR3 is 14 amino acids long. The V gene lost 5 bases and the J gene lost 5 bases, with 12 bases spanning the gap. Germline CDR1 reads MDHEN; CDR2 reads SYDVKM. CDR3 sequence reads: CASSPGRKTGELFF. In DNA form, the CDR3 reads TGTGCCAGCAGTCCTGGGAGGAAAACCGGGGAGCTGTTTTTT.

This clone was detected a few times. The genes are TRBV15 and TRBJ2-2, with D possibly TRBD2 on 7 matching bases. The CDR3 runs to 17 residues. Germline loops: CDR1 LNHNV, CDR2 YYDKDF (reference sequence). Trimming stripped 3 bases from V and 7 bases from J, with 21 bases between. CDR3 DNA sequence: TGTGCCACCAGCAGCCGCCTGGGGGGGCGGAAGGTCGGGGAGCTGTTTTTT. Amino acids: CATSSRLGGRKVGELFF.

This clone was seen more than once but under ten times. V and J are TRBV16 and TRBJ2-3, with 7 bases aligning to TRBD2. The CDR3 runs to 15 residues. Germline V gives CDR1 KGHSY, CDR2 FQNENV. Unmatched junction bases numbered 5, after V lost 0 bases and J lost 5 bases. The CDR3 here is CASSQSGGSGDTQYF. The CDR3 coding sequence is TGTGCCAGCAGCCAATCGGGCGGGAGTGGAGATACGCAGTATTTT. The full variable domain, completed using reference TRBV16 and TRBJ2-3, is GEEVAQTPKHLVRGEGQKAKLYCAPIKGHSYVFWYQQVLKNEFKFLISFQNENVFDETGMPKERFSAKCLPNSPCSLEIQATKLEDSAVYFCASSQSGGSGDTQYFGPGTRLTVL.

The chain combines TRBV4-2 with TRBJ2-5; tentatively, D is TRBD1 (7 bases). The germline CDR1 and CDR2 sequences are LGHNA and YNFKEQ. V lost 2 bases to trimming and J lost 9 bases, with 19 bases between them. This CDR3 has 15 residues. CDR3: CASSQLQGGPEPQYF. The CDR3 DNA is TGTGCCAGCAGCCAACTCCAGGGGGGCCCGGAGCCCCAGTACTTC.

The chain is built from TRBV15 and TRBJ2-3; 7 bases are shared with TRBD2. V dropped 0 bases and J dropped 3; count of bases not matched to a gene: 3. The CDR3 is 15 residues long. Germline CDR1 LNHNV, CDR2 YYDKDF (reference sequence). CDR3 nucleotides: TGTGCCACCAGCAGAGATTACGGGAGGACAGATACGCAGTATTTT. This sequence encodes CATSRDYGRTDTQYF.

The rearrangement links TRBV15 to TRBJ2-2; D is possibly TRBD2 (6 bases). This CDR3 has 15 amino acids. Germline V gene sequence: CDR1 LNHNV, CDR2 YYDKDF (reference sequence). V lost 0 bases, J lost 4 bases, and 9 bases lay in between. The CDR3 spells CATSRDMGGTGELFF. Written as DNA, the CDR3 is TGTGCCACCAGCAGAGATATGGGAGGCACCGGGGAGCTGTTTTTT.

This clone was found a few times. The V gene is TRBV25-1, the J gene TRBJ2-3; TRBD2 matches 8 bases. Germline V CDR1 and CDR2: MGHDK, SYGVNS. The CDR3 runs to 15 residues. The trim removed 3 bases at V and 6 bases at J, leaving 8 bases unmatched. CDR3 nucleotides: TGTGCCAGCAGTGACCCCGGACTAGCAGGTGATACGCAGTATTTT. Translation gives CASSDPGLAGDTQYF.

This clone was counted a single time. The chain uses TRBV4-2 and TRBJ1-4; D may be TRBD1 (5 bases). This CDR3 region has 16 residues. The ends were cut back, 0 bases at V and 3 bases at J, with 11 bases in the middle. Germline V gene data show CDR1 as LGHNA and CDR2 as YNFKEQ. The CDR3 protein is CASSQDRAVANEKLFF. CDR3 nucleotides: TGTGCCAGCAGCCAAGACAGGGCAGTGGCTAATGAAAAACTGTTTTTT.

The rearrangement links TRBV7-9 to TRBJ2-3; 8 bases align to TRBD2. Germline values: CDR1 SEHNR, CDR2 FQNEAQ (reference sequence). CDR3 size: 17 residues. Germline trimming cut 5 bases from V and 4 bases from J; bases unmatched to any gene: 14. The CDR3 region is CASSHHPERESSDTQYF. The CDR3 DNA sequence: TGTGCCAGCAGCCACCACCCCGAGCGGGAGTCGTCAGATACGCAGTATTTT.

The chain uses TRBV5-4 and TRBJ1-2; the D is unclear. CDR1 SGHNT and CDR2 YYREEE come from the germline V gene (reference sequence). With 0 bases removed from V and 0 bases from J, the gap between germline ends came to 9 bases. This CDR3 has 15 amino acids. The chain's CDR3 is CASSLGQEANYGYTF. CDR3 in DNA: TGTGCCAGCAGCTTGGGGCAGGAGGCTAACTATGGCTACACCTTC.

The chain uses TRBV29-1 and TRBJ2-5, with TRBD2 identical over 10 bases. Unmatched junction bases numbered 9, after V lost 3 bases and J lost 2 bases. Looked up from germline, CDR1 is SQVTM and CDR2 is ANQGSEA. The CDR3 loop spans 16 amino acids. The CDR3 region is CSVDRLAGAYQETQYF. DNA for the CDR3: TGCAGCGTTGATCGGCTAGCGGGGGCTTATCAAGAGACCCAGTACTTC.

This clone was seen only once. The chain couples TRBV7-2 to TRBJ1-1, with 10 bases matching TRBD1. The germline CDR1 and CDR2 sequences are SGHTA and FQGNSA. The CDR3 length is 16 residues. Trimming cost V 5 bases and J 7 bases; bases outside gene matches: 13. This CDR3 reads CASSLTTGGKRIEAFF. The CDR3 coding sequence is TGTGCCAGCAGCCTGACGACAGGGGGCAAGAGGATTGAAGCTTTCTTT.

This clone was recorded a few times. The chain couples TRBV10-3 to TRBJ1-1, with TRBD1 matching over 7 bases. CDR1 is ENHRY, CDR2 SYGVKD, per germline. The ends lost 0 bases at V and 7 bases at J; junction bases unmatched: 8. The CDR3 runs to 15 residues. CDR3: CAISESGQKRGEAFF. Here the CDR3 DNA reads TGTGCCATCAGTGAGTCGGGACAGAAGAGAGGTGAAGCTTTCTTT.

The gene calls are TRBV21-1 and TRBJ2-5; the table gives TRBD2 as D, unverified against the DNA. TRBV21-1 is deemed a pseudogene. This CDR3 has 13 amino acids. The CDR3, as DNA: TGTGCCCTCACCGACTCCGGGGAAGAGACCCAGTACTTC. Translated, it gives CALTDSGEETQYF.

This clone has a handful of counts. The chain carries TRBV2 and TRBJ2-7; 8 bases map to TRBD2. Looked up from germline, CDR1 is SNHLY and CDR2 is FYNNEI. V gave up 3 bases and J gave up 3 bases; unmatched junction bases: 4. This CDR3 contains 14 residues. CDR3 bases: TGTGCCAGCAGTGACCTTAGCGGGAACTACGAGCAGTACGTC. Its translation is CASSDLSGNYEQYV.

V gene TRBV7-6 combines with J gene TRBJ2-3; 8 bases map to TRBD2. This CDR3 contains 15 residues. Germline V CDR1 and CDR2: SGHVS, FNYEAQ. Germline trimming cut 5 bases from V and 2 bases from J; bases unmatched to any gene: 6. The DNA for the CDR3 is TGTGCCAGCAGCCAACTAGCGGACTTCACAGATACGCAGTATTTT. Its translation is CASSQLADFTDTQYF.

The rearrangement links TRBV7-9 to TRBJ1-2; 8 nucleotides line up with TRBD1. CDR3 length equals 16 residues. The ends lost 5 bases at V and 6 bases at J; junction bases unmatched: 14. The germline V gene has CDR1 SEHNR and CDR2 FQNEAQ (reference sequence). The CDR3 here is CASSPRRSTGEHGYTF. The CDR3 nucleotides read TGTGCCAGCAGCCCGCGAAGGTCGACAGGGGAGCATGGCTACACCTTC.

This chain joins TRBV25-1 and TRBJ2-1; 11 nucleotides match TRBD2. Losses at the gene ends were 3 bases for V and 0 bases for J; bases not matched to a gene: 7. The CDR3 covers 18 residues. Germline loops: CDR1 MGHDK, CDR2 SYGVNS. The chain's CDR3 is CASSDLAGGPPSYNEQFF. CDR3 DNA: TGTGCCAGCAGTGACCTAGCGGGGGGACCACCCTCCTACAATGAGCAGTTCTTC.

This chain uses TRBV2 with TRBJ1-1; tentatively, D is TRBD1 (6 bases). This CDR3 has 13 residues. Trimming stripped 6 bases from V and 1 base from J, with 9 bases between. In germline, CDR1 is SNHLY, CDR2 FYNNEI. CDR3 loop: CASRVTGNTEAFF. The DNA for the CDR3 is TGTGCCAGCAGGGTGACAGGGAACACTGAAGCTTTCTTT.

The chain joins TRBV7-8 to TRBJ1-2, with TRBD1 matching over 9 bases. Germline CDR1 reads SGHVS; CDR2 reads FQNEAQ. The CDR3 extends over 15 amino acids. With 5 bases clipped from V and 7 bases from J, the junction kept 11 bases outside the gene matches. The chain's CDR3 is CASSLGTGRGGGYTF. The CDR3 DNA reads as TGTGCCAGCAGCCTAGGGACAGGGAGGGGTGGTGGCTACACCTTC. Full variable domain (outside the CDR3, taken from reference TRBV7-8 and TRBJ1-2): GAGVSQSPRYKVAKRGQDVALRCDPISGHVSLFWYQQALGQGPEFLTYFQNEAQLDKSGLPSDRFFAERPEGSVSTLKIQRTQQEDSAVYLCASSLGTGRGGGYTFGSGTRLTVV.

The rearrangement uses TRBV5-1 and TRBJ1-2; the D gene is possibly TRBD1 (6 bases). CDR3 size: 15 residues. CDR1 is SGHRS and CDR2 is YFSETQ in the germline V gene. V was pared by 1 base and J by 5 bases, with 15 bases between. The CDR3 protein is CASSLRAGERYGYTF. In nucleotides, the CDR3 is TGCGCCAGCAGCTTGAGGGCAGGGGAAAGATATGGCTACACCTTC.